A selection of T cell receptor beta chains follows, all from one sample in a study of regulatory T cells in long-lasting Graves disease. TCRdb ran MiXCR on the multiplex PCR reads and lists one entry per CDR3 protein. The sample shows roughly 300,000 distinct CDR3 sequences, 20% to 25% of them seen only once. The sample here was peripheral blood mononuclear cells (PBMCs), taken when the disease was refractory, from a patient treated with antithyroid drugs. The receptor source for this set is a female donor with Graves disease. Both conserved end residues are part of each CDR3. D genes are given only for firm matches.

NA,TRBJ1-3,TRBV7-2,15,CASSHLQGSGNTIYF
NA,TRBJ2-7,TRBV18,15,CASSPQSRDRYEQYF
NA,TRBJ1-2,TRBV27,14,CASSFGDPNYGYTF
NA,TRBJ1-5,TRBV7-9,15,CASSPESQGLWPQHF
NA,TRBJ1-1,TRBV28,15,CASSYLQGEGTEAFF
NA,TRBJ1-1,TRBV29-1,10,CSAKDVEAFF
NA,TRBJ1-6,TRBV7-2,15,CASSFRRGDNSPLHF
NA,TRBJ1-4,TRBV27,14,CASSLVPPGEKLFF
TRBD2,TRBJ2-2,TRBV5-6,15,CASSFSGGMTGELFF
NA,TRBJ2-5,TRBV6-2/TRBV6-3,16,CASSYPIGMVWETQYF
NA,TRBJ1-3,TRBV20-1,14,CSAADGLGGNTIYF
TRBD1,TRBJ2-5,TRBV28,15,CASSLETGGRETQYF
TRBD2,TRBJ2-1,TRBV29-1,18,CSVGGDSDSSGSIHEQFF
NA,TRBJ2-5,TRBV28,16,CASNLRGRANPETQYF
NA,TRBJ1-6,TRBV2,17,CASSEKSQSSYNSPLHF
NA,TRBJ1-5,TRBV12-3/TRBV12-4,13,CASRAGTNQPQHF
NA,TRBJ1-2,TRBV5-1,15,CASSLVDGTPYGYTF
NA,TRBJ2-5,TRBV6-2/TRBV6-3,15,CASSLHTDGEETQYF
NA,TRBJ1-5,TRBV12-3/TRBV12-4,13,CASNSGDAQPQHF
NA,TRBJ1-1,TRBV5-1,15,CASSFTGISNTEAFF
TRBD2,TRBJ2-3,TRBV20-1,12,CSATSGSDTQYF
TRBD2,TRBJ2-5,TRBV4-3,15,CASSQVGSGTETQYF
NA,TRBJ2-7,TRBV7-2,16,CASSLERSPTPYEQYF
NA,TRBJ1-1,TRBV30,11,CASSTGSGAFF
NA,TRBJ2-4,TRBV10-2,15,CASGETGGAKNIQYF
NA,TRBJ2-2,TRBV9,13,CASSVDMTGELFF
NA,TRBJ1-4,TRBV4-3,16,CASSQGGGATNEKLFF
TRBD2,TRBJ2-5,TRBV5-1,15,CASSWDYPKPETQYF
NA,TRBJ2-3,TRBV20-1,16,CNARDTGRGGPDTQYF
TRBD1,TRBJ1-2,TRBV12-3/TRBV12-4,18,CASSFEHRGLLAGYGYTF
NA,TRBJ1-1,TRBV6-5,15,CASSYSATLDTEAFF
NA,TRBJ2-1,TRBV20-1,13,CSAREGSYNEQFF
TRBD1,TRBJ2-2,TRBV24-1,16,CATSDFRQGNTGELFF
NA,TRBJ2-5,TRBV7-9,14,CASSYEGVLETQYF
NA,TRBJ1-5,TRBV5-1,15,CASSLESGSDQPQHF
NA,TRBJ2-7,TRBV7-2,16,CASTTQQGLYSYEQYF
TRBD2,TRBJ2-2,TRBV12-3/TRBV12-4,15,CASSLAGGDTGELFF
TRBD2,TRBJ2-5,TRBV29-1,14,CSVDSRGLGETQYF
NA,TRBJ2-2,TRBV27,14,CASSSQRNTGELFF
TRBD1,TRBJ2-2,TRBV20-1,14,CSAKAQGAAGELFF
NA,TRBJ2-5,TRBV28,16,CASTTGVGQGQETQYF
NA,TRBJ1-2,TRBV6-5,16,CASSYSESQLLDGYTF
TRBD1,TRBJ1-2,TRBV30,16,CAWSIPAGTGSYGYTF
NA,TRBJ2-2,TRBV7-9,15,CASSLGGPNTGELFF
TRBD2,TRBJ2-7,TRBV7-2,14,CASSPGTRTYEQYF
NA,TRBJ2-7,TRBV4-3,15,CASSQGHLGAYEQYF
NA,TRBJ2-3,TRBV6-2/TRBV6-3,14,CASKGRIDTDTQYF
NA,TRBJ1-1,TRBV6-5,15,CASSYSRGSDTEAFF
NA,TRBJ2-5,TRBV20-1,15,CSARVGGGPQETQYF
TRBD2,TRBJ2-5,TRBV12-3/TRBV12-4,18,CASSLALWGGSGRETQYF